Following are 23 T cell receptor beta chains from one sample sequenced in a study of T cell changes during pregnancy in multiple sclerosis. Profiling relied on immunoSEQ multiplex PCR, and the TCRdb table lists in-frame clones only, not all of them. The repertoire holds 65,000 to 95,000 clones, with 85% to 95% as singletons. This specimen was peripheral blood, taken in the second trimester of pregnancy. The receptors originated from a female donor in good health, enrolled as a control in a pregnancy study.

The chain employs TRBV13 and TRBJ2-1; 11 bases match TRBD2. Germline trimming cut 8 bases from V and 6 bases from J; bases unmatched to any gene: 6. CDR3 length: 14 residues. Germline CDR1 PRHDT, CDR2 FYEKMQ (reference sequence). Here the CDR3 DNA reads TGTGCCAGCGAAACTAGCGGGAGTATCAATGAGCAGTTCTTC. This codes for CASETSGSINEQFF.

V gene TRBV9 combines with J gene TRBJ1-1; D perhaps matches TRBD1 (6 bases). From germline, CDR1 is SGDLS and CDR2 YYNGEE. V was clipped by 5 bases and J by 6 bases, with 14 bases between them. The CDR3 totals 13 residues. The CDR3 loop reads CASSDRFDAEAFF. The CDR3 nucleotides read TGTGCCAGCAGTGACAGGTTTGATGCTGAAGCTTTCTTT.

V is TRBV6-5 and J is TRBJ2-3, with D unresolved. The CDR3 contains 12 residues. The V end was cut by 6 bases, the J end by 6 bases, with 10 bases between. Germline V gene data show CDR1 as MNHEY and CDR2 as SVGAGI. DNA for the CDR3: TGTGCCAGCAGGGGCGCCGGTGATACGCAGTATTTT. Protein: CASRGAGDTQYF.

The chain links TRBV6-5 to TRBJ2-7, with 9 bases that match TRBD1. Germline trimming cut 5 bases from V and 6 bases from J; bases unmatched to any gene: 8. The CDR3 covers 14 residues. CDR1 and CDR2 (germline): MNHEY, SVGAGI. In DNA, the CDR3 is TGTGCCAGCAGTGCCGGTGACAGGGGGTCCGAGCAGTACTTC. Its protein is CASSAGDRGSEQYF.

This rearrangement joins TRBV10-1 to TRBJ1-2, with TRBD1 as a possible D gene (6 bases). CDR3 length equals 16 residues. Trimming removed 5 bases from V and 1 base from J, with 17 bases in between. Germline V gene lookup returns CDR1 WNHNN and CDR2 SYGVQD (reference sequence). CDR3 sequence (DNA): TGCGCCAGCAGTCGGCCGACACAGGGATTTAACTATGGCTACACCTTC. Encoded protein: CASSRPTQGFNYGYTF.

This clone was detected once. The V and J genes are TRBV25-1 and TRBJ2-1, with D possibly matching TRBD1 (5 bases). V lost 6 bases and J 6 bases, leaving 18 bases between the germline ends. The CDR3 covers 15 residues. Germline V gene lookup returns CDR1 MGHDK and CDR2 SYGVNS. The CDR3 is CASSSIEGVGNEQFF. CDR3 bases: TGTGCCAGCAGCTCGATAGAAGGGGTTGGCAATGAGCAGTTCTTC.

This CDR3 is CASSLDTNPYEQYF. DNA for the CDR3: TGTGCCAGCAGCTTAGACACAAATCCCTACGAGCAGTACTTC. The chain carries TRBV7-9 and TRBJ2-7; no clear D gene. CDR3 length equals 14 residues. The ends were cut back, 1 base at V and 2 bases at J, with 9 bases in the middle. Germline-derived CDR1 and CDR2 are SEHNR and FQNEAQ (reference sequence).

The sample holds one count of this clone. The chain couples TRBV4-1 to TRBJ2-1; 9 bases agree with TRBD2. Germline trimming cut 0 bases from V and 9 bases from J; bases unmatched to any gene: 3. The CDR3 length is 14 residues. Germline V gene sequence: CDR1 MGHRA, CDR2 YSYEKL. CDR3 nucleotides: TGCGCCAGCAGCCAAGAGGGACTAGCTGTTGAGCAGTTCTTC. This codes for CASSQEGLAVEQFF.

The chain joins TRBV28 to TRBJ2-1; possibly TRBD1 for D (5 bases). Per germline, CDR1 MDHEN and CDR2 SYDVKM. The V and J ends lost 10 bases and 0 bases respectively, with 16 bases between them. CDR3 size: 15 residues. CDR3 in amino acids: CATVTGLSSYNEQFF. CDR3 DNA: TGTGCCACCGTCACAGGCCTGAGCTCCTACAATGAGCAGTTCTTC.

The CDR3 region is CASSIGSGGLNQPQHF. The CDR3 coding sequence is TGTGCCAGTAGTATTGGTTCAGGGGGCCTCAATCAGCCCCAGCATTTT. This chain uses TRBV19 with TRBJ1-5; 8 nucleotides align to TRBD1. Germline CDR1 reads LNHDA; CDR2 reads SQIVND (reference sequence). The CDR3 has 16 residues. V was pared by 3 bases and J by 3 bases, with 7 bases of the junction left unmatched.

This sequence joins TRBV19 and TRBJ2-1, with TRBD2 matching over 7 bases. The CDR3 covers 14 residues. Trimming cost V 5 bases and J 4 bases; bases outside gene matches: 5. CDR1 and CDR2 from the germline V gene are LNHDA and SQIVND (reference sequence). CDR3 sequence reads: CASSPASGYNEQFF. CDR3 coding DNA: TGTGCCAGTAGTCCGGCTAGCGGTTACAATGAGCAGTTCTTC.

This clone was recorded once. The chain recombines TRBV29-1 with TRBJ2-5, with TRBD1 matching 12 bases. The CDR3 length is 15 residues. In germline, CDR1 is SQVTM, CDR2 ANQGSEA. J was trimmed by 5 bases and V by 3 bases; bases with no gene match: 7. The chain's CDR3 is CSVEVTGTGGETQYF. The CDR3 bases are TGCAGCGTTGAGGTTACCGGGACAGGGGGCGAGACCCAGTACTTC.

The rearrangement joins TRBV29-1 to TRBJ2-3; 9 bases are shared with TRBD1. The CDR3 consists of 16 residues. Germline CDR1 and CDR2: SQVTM and ANQGSEA. V was clipped by 2 bases and J by 2 bases; unmatched bases: 8. This CDR3 is CSVEFLDRGYTDTQYF. In nucleotides, the CDR3 is TGCAGCGTTGAATTTCTCGACAGGGGGTACACAGATACGCAGTATTTT.

In this sample, this clone turned up once. The V and J genes are TRBV6-5 and TRBJ2-1; 8 bases are a match to TRBD2. This CDR3 is built from 13 residues. Germline V lookup: CDR1 MNHEY, CDR2 SVGAGI. V shed 6 bases and J 7 bases; nucleotides not matched to a gene: 5. CDR3 sequence (DNA): TGTGCCAGCAGGGGACTAGTACGGAATGAGCAGTTCTTC. It encodes CASRGLVRNEQFF.

The rearrangement joins TRBV2 to TRBJ2-1; 7 nucleotides line up with TRBD2. Germline values: CDR1 SNHLY, CDR2 FYNNEI. The CDR3 is 15 residues long. J lost 5 bases, V lost 4 bases, and 8 bases had no gene match. The chain's CDR3 is CASSGSSGKDNEQFF. As DNA, the CDR3 is TGTGCCAGCAGTGGGTCTAGCGGTAAGGACAATGAGCAGTTCTTC.

The chain links TRBV10-3 to TRBJ2-5; D unclear. CDR3 length: 13 amino acids. Germline CDR1 reads ENHRY; CDR2 reads SYGVKD. Between the trimmed V and J ends, which lost 3 bases and 5 bases, there was a span of 10 bases. This chain's CDR3 is CAISDGERETQYF. In nucleotides, the CDR3 is TGTGCCATCAGTGACGGTGAGAGGGAGACCCAGTACTTC.

The genes are TRBV19 and TRBJ2-7; D is undetermined. V dropped 4 bases and J dropped 3 bases, with 10 bases sitting between them. The CDR3 contains 13 residues. Looked up from germline, CDR1 is LNHDA and CDR2 is SQIVND (reference sequence). The DNA of the CDR3 is TGTGCCAGTAGTAGGGCATTAGTCTACGAGCAGTACTTC. Protein sequence: CASSRALVYEQYF.

The chain combines TRBV27 with TRBJ1-5; D is possibly TRBD1 (5 bases). With 5 bases removed from V and 1 base from J, the gap between germline ends came to 12 bases. Germline loops: CDR1 MNHEY, CDR2 SMNVEV (reference sequence). CDR3 length: 15 amino acids. Written as DNA, the CDR3 is TGTGCCAGCAGTCTGGCGGGGGGAAGCAATCAGCCCCAGCATTTT. This translates into CASSLAGGSNQPQHF.

This chain uses TRBV5-1 with TRBJ2-1; 8 bases are shared with TRBD2. V lost 6 bases to trimming and J lost 6 bases; unmatched junction nucleotides: 11. CDR1 is SGHRS, CDR2 YFSETQ, per germline. This CDR3 is built from 15 residues. CDR3 protein: CASIRRTSGGNEQFF. The CDR3 DNA reads as TGCGCCAGCATCAGGAGAACTAGCGGAGGCAATGAGCAGTTCTTC.

This chain connects TRBV7-6 to TRBJ2-7, with 8 nucleotides matching TRBD1. Per the germline V gene, CDR1 is SGHVS and CDR2 is FNYEAQ. J lost 1 base, V lost 5 bases, and 4 bases had no gene match. This CDR3 has 14 residues. The CDR3 DNA reads as TGTGCCAGCAGCCCGGGACAGGTGTCCTACGAGCAGTACTTC. Its protein is CASSPGQVSYEQYF. The entire variable domain, with the rest obtained from reference TRBV7-6 and TRBJ2-7, is as follows: GAGVSQSPRYKVTKRGQDVALRCDPISGHVSLYWYRQALGQGPEFLTYFNYEAQQDKSGLPNDRFSAERPEGSISTLTIQRTEQRDSAMYRCASSPGQVSYEQYFGPGTRLTVT.

J is TRBJ2-3 and V is TRBV7-2, with D maybe TRBD1 (5 bases). This CDR3 is built from 15 residues. Trimming shortened V by 6 bases and J by 1 base, and 14 bases separated the two germline ends. Germline lookup yields CDR1 SGHTA and CDR2 FQGNSA. CDR3 loop: CASRTGIGGTDTQYF. In DNA form, the CDR3 reads TGTGCCAGCAGAACAGGAATCGGCGGCACAGATACGCAGTATTTT. Supplemented by reference TRBV7-2 and TRBJ2-3, the full variable domain reads GAGVSQSPSNKVTEKGKDVELRCDPISGHTALYWYRQSLGQGLEFLIYFQGNSAPDKSGLPSDRFSAERTGGSVSTLTIQRTQQEDSAVYLCASRTGIGGTDTQYFGPGTRLTVL.

The genes are TRBV27 and TRBJ1-1; D is possibly TRBD1 (6 bases). Trimming cost V 5 bases and J 1 base, with 11 bases left between them. The germline CDR1 and CDR2 sequences are MNHEY and SMNVEV (reference sequence). This CDR3 spans 14 amino acids. For the CDR3, the DNA is TGTGCCAGCAGTCCCGGGACAAGGAACACTGAAGCTTTCTTT. Protein product: CASSPGTRNTEAFF.

This chain connects TRBV5-8 to TRBJ1-1; 8 bases line up with TRBD1. Germline assignment: CDR1 SGHTS and CDR2 YDEGEE. The J segment lost 5 bases and the V segment lost 3 bases, leaving 18 bases of the junction unmatched. The CDR3 loop spans 18 amino acids. As DNA, the CDR3 is TGTGCCAGCAGCTCGCCCTATATGTCCACAGGGGGAAGGACTGAAGCTTTCTTT. It translates to CASSSPYMSTGGRTEAFF.